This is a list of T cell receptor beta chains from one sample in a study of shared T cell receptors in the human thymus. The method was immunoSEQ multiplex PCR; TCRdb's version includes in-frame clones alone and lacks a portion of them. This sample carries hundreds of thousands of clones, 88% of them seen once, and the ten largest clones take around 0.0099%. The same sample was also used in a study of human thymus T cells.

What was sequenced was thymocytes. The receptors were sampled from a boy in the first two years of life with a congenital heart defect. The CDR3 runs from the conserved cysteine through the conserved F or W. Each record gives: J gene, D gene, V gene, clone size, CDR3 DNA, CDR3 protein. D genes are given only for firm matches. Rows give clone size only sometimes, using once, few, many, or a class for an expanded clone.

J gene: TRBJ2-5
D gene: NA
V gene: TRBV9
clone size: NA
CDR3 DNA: TGTGCCAGCAGCCCCCCCTACCAGGAGGGGTTAGAGACCCAGTACTTC
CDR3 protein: CASSPPYQEGLETQYF

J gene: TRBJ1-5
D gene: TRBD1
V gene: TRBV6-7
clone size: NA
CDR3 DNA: TGTGCCAGCAGTTCGGGCCGACAGGGAAACGGATGCAATCAGCCCCAGCATTTT
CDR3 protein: CASSSGRQGNGCNQPQHF

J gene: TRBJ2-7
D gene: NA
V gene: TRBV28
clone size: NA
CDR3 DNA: TGTGCCAGCAGTTTAAACAGGTGGTACGAGCAGTACTTC
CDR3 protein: CASSLNRWYEQYF

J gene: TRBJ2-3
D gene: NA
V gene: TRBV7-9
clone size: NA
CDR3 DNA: TGTGCCAGCAGCTTCGGTGCTAGCACAGATACGCAGTATTTT
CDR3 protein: CASSFGASTDTQYF

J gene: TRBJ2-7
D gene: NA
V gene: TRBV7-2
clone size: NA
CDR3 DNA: TGTGCCAGCAGCTTAGTACTTCCAACCTACGAGCAGTACTTC
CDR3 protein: CASSLVLPTYEQYF

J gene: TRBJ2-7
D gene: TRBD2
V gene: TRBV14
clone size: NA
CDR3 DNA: TGTGCCAGCAGCCCTGCGTCTAGCGGGAGGGCAAATCGCTCCTACGAGCAGTACTTC
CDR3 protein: CASSPASSGRANRSYEQYF

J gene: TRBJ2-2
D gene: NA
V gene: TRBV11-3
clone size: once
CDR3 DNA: TGTGCCAGCAGCCTACCCAACACCGGGGAGCTGTTTTTT
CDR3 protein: CASSLPNTGELFF

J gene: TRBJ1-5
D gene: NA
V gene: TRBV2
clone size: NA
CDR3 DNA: TGTGCCAGCAGTGAGGGACACCTTAGCAATCAGCCCCAGCATTTT
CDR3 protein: CASSEGHLSNQPQHF

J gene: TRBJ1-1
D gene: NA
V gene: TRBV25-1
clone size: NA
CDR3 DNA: TGTGCCAGCAGTGATCACCCGGGACACCAGGGGAACACTGAAGCTTTCTTT
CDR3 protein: CASSDHPGHQGNTEAFF

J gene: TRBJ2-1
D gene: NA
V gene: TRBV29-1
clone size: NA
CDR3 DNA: TGCAGCGTTGTGGACAGGGCGGGGGACAATGAGCAGTTCTTC
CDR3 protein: CSVVDRAGDNEQFF

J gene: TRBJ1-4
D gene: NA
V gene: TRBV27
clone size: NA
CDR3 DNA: TGTGCCAGCAGTTTAAGGGATCCCGGGTCCCGGGGGGAAAAACTGTTTTTT
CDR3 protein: CASSLRDPGSRGEKLFF

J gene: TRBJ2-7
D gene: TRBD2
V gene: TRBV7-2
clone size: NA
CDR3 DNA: TGTGCCAGCAGCTTGACTAGCGGGAGAGCTGTCTACGAGCAGTACTTC
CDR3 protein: CASSLTSGRAVYEQYF

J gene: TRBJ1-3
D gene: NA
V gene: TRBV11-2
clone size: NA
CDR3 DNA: TGTGCCAGCAGCTACGGTGGAAACACCATATATTTT
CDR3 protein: CASSYGGNTIYF

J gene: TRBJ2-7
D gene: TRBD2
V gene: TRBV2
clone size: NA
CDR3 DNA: TGTGCCAGCAGTGAAGCGCATGGGACTATGCCCCCCTCAGAGCAGTACTTC
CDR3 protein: CASSEAHGTMPPSEQYF

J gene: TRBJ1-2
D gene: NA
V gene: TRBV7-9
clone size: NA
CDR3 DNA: TGTGCCAGCAGCTTAGCGGGCAGGGCTTGGTATGGCTACACCTTC
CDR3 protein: CASSLAGRAWYGYTF